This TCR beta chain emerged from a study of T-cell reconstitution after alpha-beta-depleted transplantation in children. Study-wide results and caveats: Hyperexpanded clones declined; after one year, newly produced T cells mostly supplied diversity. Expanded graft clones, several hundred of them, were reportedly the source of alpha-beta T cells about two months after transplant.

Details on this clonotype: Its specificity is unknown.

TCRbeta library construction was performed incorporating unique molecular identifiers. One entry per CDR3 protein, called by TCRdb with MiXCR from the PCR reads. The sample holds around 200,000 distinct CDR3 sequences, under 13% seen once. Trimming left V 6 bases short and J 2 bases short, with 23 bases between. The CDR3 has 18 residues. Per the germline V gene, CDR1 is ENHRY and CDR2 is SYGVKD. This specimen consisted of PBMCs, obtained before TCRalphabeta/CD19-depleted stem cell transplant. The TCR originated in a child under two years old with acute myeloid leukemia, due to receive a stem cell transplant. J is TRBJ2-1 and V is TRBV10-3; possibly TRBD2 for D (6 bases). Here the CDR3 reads CAISAVGSLARTYNEQFF. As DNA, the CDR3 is TGTGCCATCAGCGCCGTGGGATCCCTAGCGCGAACCTACAATGAGCAGTTCTTC.